This T cell receptor beta chain was recovered during a study of shared clonotypes between healthy human individuals. Assay used: immunoSEQ multiplex PCR; TCRdb lists only in-frame clones, some missing. The data contain roughly 650,000 clones, around 96% of them singletons. Naive CD8 cells comprised CD45RO-negative, CCR7-positively selected cells, excluding terminally differentiated effector memory CD45RA+ cells. This CDR3 is 15 amino acids long. V lost 2 bases and J 0 bases, leaving 11 bases between the germline ends. The V gene's germline CDR1 is SEHNR and CDR2 FQNEAQ (reference sequence). The TCR was taken from a woman in her 30s in good health. The genes are TRBV7-9 and TRBJ2-7, with D perhaps TRBD1 (6 bases). What was sequenced was naive CD8+ T cells sorted from blood. Here the CDR3 DNA reads TGTGCCAGCAGCTTACCGACAGGCCCCTCCTACGAGCAGTACTTC. This codes for CASSLPTGPSYEQYF.